These 26 T cell receptor beta chains came from one sample sequenced in a study of T cell clusters in autoimmune cytopenias. One tube held mixed TRB-A and TRB-B primer pools for touch-down PCR. TCRdb derives one entry per CDR3 protein from the multiplex PCR reads, leaving out DNA. The sample data list approximately 12,000 distinct CDR3 sequences. Each sample's input was 200 to 300 ng genomic DNA, approximately 37,500 genome equivalents. The sample comprised peripheral blood. All receptors come from a human donor with an autoimmune cytopenia or autoimmune hepatitis (not recorded which).

The rearrangement joins TRBV30 to TRBJ1-1; TCRdb's D call, TRBD1, is unchecked because there is no DNA. The V gene's germline CDR1 is GTSNPN and CDR2 SVGIG (reference sequence). The CDR3 is made up of 13 amino acids. CDR3: CALATGANTEAFF.

This chain connects TRBV18 to TRBJ2-5. Germline V lookup: CDR1 KGHSH, CDR2 LQKENI. CDR3 length equals 14 residues. The CDR3 reads CASSPQGASETQYF. The variable domain in full, completed from reference TRBV18 and TRBJ2-5, reads NAGVMQNPRHLVRRRGQEARLRCSPMKGHSHVYWYRQLPEEGLKFMVYLQKENIIDESGMPKERFSAEFPKEGPSILRIQQVVRGDSAAYFCASSPQGASETQYFGPGTRLLVL.

The V and J genes are TRBV27 and TRBJ2-3; as DNA is missing, the TRBD1 call by TCRdb cannot be tested. Germline V gene data show CDR1 as MNHEY and CDR2 as SMNVEV (reference sequence). This CDR3 contains 13 residues. The CDR3 sequence is CASSQFREGTQYF.

This clonotype is called medium-sized (0.01 to 0.1%) based on its frequency. The rearrangement joins TRBV7-2 to TRBJ1-6. Germline V gene lookup returns CDR1 SGHTA and CDR2 FQGNSA. The CDR3 runs to 13 residues. CDR3 sequence reads: CASSLEGVWALHF.

This rearrangement joins TRBV15 to TRBJ2-5. The CDR3 contains 15 residues. Germline V gene lookup returns CDR1 LNHNV and CDR2 YYDKDF (reference sequence). The CDR3 reads CATSKRGHNRETQYF.

The chain has TRBV30 and TRBJ2-2; TCRdb's D gene call, TRBD2, goes unchecked for lack of DNA. The V gene's germline CDR1 is GTSNPN and CDR2 SVGIG (reference sequence). The length of the CDR3 is 15 residues. CDR3 in amino acids: CAWCSRRERTGELFF. Full variable domain (remainder filled in from reference TRBV30 and TRBJ2-2): SQTIHQWPATLVQPVGSPLSLECTVEGTSNPNLYWYRQAAGRGLQLLFYSVGIGQISSEVPQNLSASRPQDRQFILSSKKLLLSDSGFYLCAWCSRRERTGELFFGEGSRLTVL.

Judged by frequency, this clonotype is medium-sized. The chain has TRBV5-5 and TRBJ2-5; there is no DNA to check the TCRdb D call of TRBD2. This CDR3 region has 12 residues. Germline-derived CDR1 and CDR2 are SGHKS and YYEKEE (reference sequence). CDR3 residues: CASSREEETQYF.

The rearrangement joins TRBV6-6 to TRBJ1-2; TCRdb indicates TRBD1, and absent DNA this call remains unverified. The CDR3 sequence is 16 residues long. Germline CDR1 reads MNHNY; CDR2 reads SVGAGI (reference sequence). The CDR3 is CASIRQGAQPNYGYTF.

The chain carries TRBV19 and TRBJ1-5. CDR3 length: 12 amino acids. Germline V CDR1 and CDR2: LNHDA, SQIVND (reference sequence). The CDR3 sequence: CASSPRDQPQHF.

The chain has TRBV15 and TRBJ1-2; the TRBD1 assignment by TCRdb is unverifiable without DNA. The CDR3 runs to 14 residues. Germline assignment: CDR1 LNHNV and CDR2 YYDKDF (reference sequence). This CDR3 is CATSGSQEANGYTF.

The genes are TRBV27 and TRBJ2-5; TCRdb outputs TRBD1, but without DNA this stays unchecked. This CDR3 region has 14 residues. CDR1 is MNHEY and CDR2 is SMNVEV in the germline V gene (reference sequence). The CDR3: CASSFGGGAKTQYF.

In terms of frequency, this clonotype is medium-sized (0.01 to 0.1%). The CDR3 is CASSMRGPSGANVLTF. J is TRBJ2-6 and V is TRBV19; the D call of TRBD1 rests on TCRdb alone, since no DNA is present to check it. In germline, CDR1 is LNHDA, CDR2 SQIVND (reference sequence). The CDR3 consists of 16 residues.

The chain uses TRBV30 and TRBJ1-6; the TCRdb call, TRBD1, lacks DNA for checking. This CDR3 is 16 amino acids long. Germline-derived CDR1 and CDR2 are GTSNPN and SVGIG (reference sequence). CDR3 sequence reads: CAWLPTGGIHNSPLHF.

The genes are TRBV6-5 and TRBJ2-7; TCRdb calls TRBD1, which cannot be checked without DNA. The CDR3 extends over 14 amino acids. CDR1 is MNHEY and CDR2 is SVGAGI in the germline V gene. CDR3 sequence reads: CASTGDRGTGEQYF.

V and J are TRBV10-3 and TRBJ2-1; the TCRdb call, TRBD1, lacks DNA for checking. Germline V gene data show CDR1 as ENHRY and CDR2 as SYGVKD. The CDR3 sequence is 14 residues long. This chain's CDR3 is CAIKTDREYNEQFF.

This clonotype is classed as medium-sized (0.01 to 0.1%) by frequency. The J gene is TRBJ1-3, the V gene TRBV29-1; the D call from TCRdb, TRBD1, cannot be confirmed without DNA. Germline CDR1 reads SQVTM; CDR2 reads ANQGSEA. The CDR3 consists of 14 residues. CDR3 amino acids: CSVGGSGAGNTIYF.

The J gene is TRBJ1-6, the V gene TRBV6-5; TCRdb indicates TRBD1, and absent DNA this call remains unverified. The CDR3 is 17 amino acids. The germline CDR1 and CDR2 sequences are MNHEY and SVGAGI. The CDR3 region is CASSPLPGQATNSPLHF.

This clonotype is deemed medium-sized by its frequency. The J gene is TRBJ2-3, the V gene TRBV29-1; the D call of TRBD2 rests on TCRdb alone, since no DNA is present to check it. The CDR3 spans 15 residues. The germline gives CDR1 SQVTM, CDR2 ANQGSEA. Here the CDR3 reads CSVVELAGMSDTQYF.

The rearrangement uses TRBV7-9 and TRBJ1-4; with no DNA, the TCRdb D assignment of TRBD1 cannot be verified. The CDR3 loop spans 14 amino acids. Germline V gene lookup returns CDR1 SEHNR and CDR2 FQNEAQ (reference sequence). The CDR3 loop is CASSQTGGGEKLFF. The variable domain in full, with the rest retrieved from reference TRBV7-9 and TRBJ1-4, is DTGVSQNPRHKITKRGQNVTFRCDPISEHNRLYWYRQTLGQGPEFLTYFQNEAQLEKSRLLSDRFSAERPKGSFSTLEIQRTEQGDSAMYLCASSQTGGGEKLFFGSGTQLSVL.

Measured by frequency, this clonotype is medium-sized. The rearrangement joins TRBV5-5 to TRBJ2-3. Germline CDR1 reads SGHKS; CDR2 reads YYEKEE (reference sequence). CDR3 length: 13 amino acids. This chain's CDR3 is CASSLARRDTQYF.

The chain links TRBV19 to TRBJ2-1; the TRBD1 assignment by TCRdb is unverifiable without DNA. The germline V gene has CDR1 LNHDA and CDR2 SQIVND (reference sequence). This CDR3 spans 13 amino acids. The CDR3 reads CASRDRGNDEQFF.

The chain employs TRBV19 and TRBJ1-2; TCRdb's D call of TRBD1 is untestable without DNA. Per the germline V gene, CDR1 is LNHDA and CDR2 is SQIVND (reference sequence). The CDR3 consists of 14 residues. The CDR3: CASSSDRENYGYTF.

This clonotype is identified as medium-sized from frequency. The chain links TRBV30 to TRBJ2-3. Looked up from germline, CDR1 is GTSNPN and CDR2 is SVGIG (reference sequence). The CDR3 has 15 amino acids. The CDR3: CAWSYTSRSTDTQYF.

Considering frequency, this clonotype is medium-sized. This chain uses TRBV29-1 with TRBJ1-4; TCRdb outputs TRBD1, but without DNA this stays unchecked. This CDR3 has 13 residues. Germline assignment: CDR1 SQVTM and CDR2 ANQGSEA. The CDR3 sequence is CSVDTGVSEKLFF.

The genes are TRBV6-2 or TRBV6-3 and TRBJ2-5; TCRdb selects TRBD2, and the lack of DNA leaves this call unchecked. Germline CDR1 reads MNHEY; CDR2 reads SVGEGT. The CDR3 sequence is 15 residues long. CDR3 loop: CASSPSLAAQETQYF.

The chain is built from TRBV7-9 and TRBJ2-6. CDR3 size: 15 residues. Germline V lookup: CDR1 SEHNR, CDR2 FQNEAQ (reference sequence). CDR3 region: CASSAVASGANVLTF.